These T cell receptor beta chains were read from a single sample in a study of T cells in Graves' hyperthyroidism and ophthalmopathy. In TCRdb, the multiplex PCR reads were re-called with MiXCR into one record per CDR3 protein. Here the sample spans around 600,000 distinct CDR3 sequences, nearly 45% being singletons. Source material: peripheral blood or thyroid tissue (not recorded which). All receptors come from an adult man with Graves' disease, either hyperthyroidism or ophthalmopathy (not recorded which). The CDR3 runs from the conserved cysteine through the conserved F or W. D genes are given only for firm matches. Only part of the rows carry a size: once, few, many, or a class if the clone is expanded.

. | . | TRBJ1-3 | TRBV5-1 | CASSLGGRSGNTIYF | TGCGCCAGCAGCTTGGGAGGCCGATCTGGAAACACCATATATTTT
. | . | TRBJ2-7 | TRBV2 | CASSARGADYEQYF | TGTGCCAGCAGCGCGAGAGGGGCGGACTACGAGCAGTACTTC
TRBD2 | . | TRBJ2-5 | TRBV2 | CASSEASGGNQETQYF | TGTGCCAGCAGTGAAGCCAGCGGGGGTAACCAAGAGACCCAGTACTTC
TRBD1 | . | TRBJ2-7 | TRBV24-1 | CATSATGLTEQYF | TGTGCCACCAGTGCGACAGGGTTAACCGAGCAGTACTTC
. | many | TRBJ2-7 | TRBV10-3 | CAISESLYEQYF | TGTGCCATCAGTGAGTCTCTTTACGAGCAGTACTTC
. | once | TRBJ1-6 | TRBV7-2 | CASSLWADSPLHF | TGTGCCAGCAGCTTATGGGCAGATTCACCCCTCCACTTT
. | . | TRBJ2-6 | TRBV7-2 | CASTPTGANVLTF | TGTGCCAGCACCCCGACAGGGGCCAACGTCCTGACTTTC
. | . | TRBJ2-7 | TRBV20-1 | CSARIQGPTYEQYF | TGCAGTGCTAGAATACAGGGCCCTACCTACGAGCAGTACTTC
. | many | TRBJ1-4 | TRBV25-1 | CASSEGAEKNEKLFF | TGTGCCAGCAGTGAAGGGGCTGAGAAGAATGAAAAACTGTTTTTT
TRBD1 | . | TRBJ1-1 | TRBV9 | CASSGRDRSEMNTEAFF | TGTGCCAGCAGCGGCCGGGACAGAAGCGAAATGAACACTGAAGCTTTCTTT
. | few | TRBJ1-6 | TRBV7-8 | CASNFARENSPLHF | TGTGCCAGCAACTTCGCCAGGGAAAATTCACCCCTCCACTTT
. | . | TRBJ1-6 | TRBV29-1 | CSLELGSPLHF | TGCAGCTTGGAGTTGGGTTCACCCCTCCACTTT
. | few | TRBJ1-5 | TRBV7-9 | CASSQGGGHPSNQPQHF | TGCGCCAGCAGCCAAGGGGGGGGACATCCTAGCAATCAGCCCCAGCATTTT
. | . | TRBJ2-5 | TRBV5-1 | CASSWGLRDLQETQYF | TGCGCCAGCAGCTGGGGCTTGCGGGATCTCCAAGAGACCCAGTACTTC
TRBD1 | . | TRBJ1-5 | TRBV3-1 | CASSHGQGGQPQHF | TGTGCCAGCAGCCATGGACAGGGTGGTCAGCCCCAGCATTTT
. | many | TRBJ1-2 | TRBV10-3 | CAISGNSNYGYTF | TGTGCCATCAGTGGAAATAGTAACTATGGCTACACCTTC
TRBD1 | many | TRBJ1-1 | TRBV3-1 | CASSQDQGAWTEAFF | TGTGCCAGCAGCCAAGATCAGGGGGCTTGGACTGAAGCTTTCTTT
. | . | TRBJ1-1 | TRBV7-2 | CASSLVAHRLNTEAFF | TGTGCCAGCAGCTTAGTCGCCCACAGATTGAACACTGAAGCTTTCTTT
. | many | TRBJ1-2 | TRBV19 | CASSPGTEYGYTF | TGTGCCAGTAGTCCAGGGACGGAATATGGCTACACCTTC
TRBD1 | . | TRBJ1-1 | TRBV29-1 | CSGTGLNTEAFF | TGCAGCGGGACAGGACTTAACACTGAAGCTTTCTTT
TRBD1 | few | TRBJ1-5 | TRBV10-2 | CASSPRTGINQPQHF | TGCGCCAGCAGTCCACGGACAGGGATTAATCAGCCCCAGCATTTT
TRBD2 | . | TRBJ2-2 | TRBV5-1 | CASSPDQGGAGELFF | TGCGCCAGCAGCCCAGATCAGGGAGGGGCCGGGGAGCTGTTTTTT
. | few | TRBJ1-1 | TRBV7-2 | CASSQTAMNTEAFF | TGTGCCAGCAGCCAGACAGCTATGAACACTGAAGCTTTCTTT
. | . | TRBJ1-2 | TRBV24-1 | CATSDSTPGYTF | TGTGCCACCAGTGATTCAACCCCTGGCTACACCTTC
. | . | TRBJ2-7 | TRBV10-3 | CAISEQTIYEQYF | TGTGCCATCAGTGAACAGACAATTTACGAGCAGTACTTC